This TCR beta chain was identified during a study of blood T cell repertoires in COVID-19. Study overall: From the United States, Italy and Spain came samples of acute and convalescent COVID-19. The cDNA or gDNA used as material had been derived from T cells, B-cell-depleted T cells, or PBMCs.

V lost 5 bases, J lost 8 bases, and 15 bases lay in between. CDR3 length: 14 amino acids. Germline values: CDR1 LNHDA, CDR2 SQIVND (reference sequence). In the study's own analysis: Estimation of nucleated cell counts was performed using reference gene primer amplification. Measured with immunoSEQ multiplex PCR; TCRdb has only the in-frame clones, and not every one. That table is the source of V, J and clone size, and D and trimming were worked out from the DNA. The sample shows 150,000 to 180,000 clones, about 89% of them seen only once. This TCR derives from a man aged 50 or older with acute or convalescent COVID-19. Sequencing input: peripheral blood. V usage is TRBV19 and J usage is TRBJ1-4; D is perhaps TRBD1 (6 bases). CDR3 protein: CASSWQGPREKLFF. In DNA form, the CDR3 reads TGTGCCAGTAGTTGGCAGGGGCCTCGGGAAAAACTGTTTTTT.